This T cell receptor (beta chain) was captured in a study of T-cell memory formation after mild COVID-19. Whole-study context: Largely, the TCR clusters proved donor specific.

The CDR3 consists of 15 residues. The trim removed 0 bases at V and 4 bases at J, leaving 5 bases unmatched. Germline V gene lookup returns CDR1 LGHDT and CDR2 YNNKEL (reference sequence). With constant-segment primers, 5'RACE yielded cDNA libraries of TCR alpha and TCR beta that carried sample barcodes and UMIs. One entry per CDR3 protein, called by TCRdb with MiXCR from the 5' RACE reads. Of roughly 600,000 distinct CDR3 sequences listed, roughly 18% are singletons. The sample comprised PBMCs or a T cell subset sorted from them (not recorded which). This TCR derives from an adult woman who had mild COVID-19 (a few samples of this study predate the infection). Cell type and time point are not known. This sequence joins TRBV3-1 and TRBJ1-2; 7 bases map to TRBD1. CDR3 sequence reads: CASSQDRDSGYGYTF. The CDR3 region has the DNA TGTGCCAGCAGCCAAGATAGGGACAGCGGCTATGGCTACACCTTC.